This T cell receptor beta chain comes out of a study of T cell responses to AZD1222 COVID-19 vaccine. General study results and limits: All repertoire sampling was performed exclusively after the peak T cell response.

Clones were read by immunoSEQ multiplex PCR, and TCRdb kept only the in-frame ones, dropping some. Here the sample spans some 110,000 clones, 70% to 90% being singletons. This CDR3 has 15 residues. With 0 bases removed from V and 0 bases from J, the gap between germline ends came to 10 bases. Germline CDR1 SGHTS, CDR2 YDEGEE. A remark on this clone: The antigen is undetermined.

The sample was peripheral blood, taken on day 0 of AZD1222 vaccination. This receptor was obtained from an adult in good health. The chain employs TRBV5-8 and TRBJ2-7, with D perhaps matching TRBD1 (6 bases). CDR3 region: CASSLVGAYSYEQYF. The DNA for the CDR3 is TGTGCCAGCAGCTTGGTGGGGGCCTACTCCTACGAGCAGTACTTC.